What follows describes a single T cell receptor beta chain. Its antigen is still unknown. Measured with immunoSEQ multiplex PCR; TCRdb has only the in-frame clones, and not every one. The sample holds around 150,000 clones, 85% to 90% seen once. The CDR3 consists of 13 residues. The V gene lost 7 bases and the J gene lost 4 bases, with 11 bases spanning the gap. CDR1 and CDR2 from the germline V gene are SNHLY and FYNNEI. The data were obtained in a study of cytomegalovirus exposure and HLA in healthy donors. Notes on the study in general: One later analysis, an examination of the 100 to 150 validation repertoires, found that first-cohort TCR clusters tended to co-occur in them.

The chain joins TRBV2 to TRBJ2-1; D is uncertain. Sequencing used PBMCs. The sequence came from a man aged 18 to 35 in good health and CMV-seropositive. CDR3 sequence (DNA): TGTGCCAGCAATCTGCTAGATTACAATGAGCAGTTCTTC. This codes for CASNLLDYNEQFF.